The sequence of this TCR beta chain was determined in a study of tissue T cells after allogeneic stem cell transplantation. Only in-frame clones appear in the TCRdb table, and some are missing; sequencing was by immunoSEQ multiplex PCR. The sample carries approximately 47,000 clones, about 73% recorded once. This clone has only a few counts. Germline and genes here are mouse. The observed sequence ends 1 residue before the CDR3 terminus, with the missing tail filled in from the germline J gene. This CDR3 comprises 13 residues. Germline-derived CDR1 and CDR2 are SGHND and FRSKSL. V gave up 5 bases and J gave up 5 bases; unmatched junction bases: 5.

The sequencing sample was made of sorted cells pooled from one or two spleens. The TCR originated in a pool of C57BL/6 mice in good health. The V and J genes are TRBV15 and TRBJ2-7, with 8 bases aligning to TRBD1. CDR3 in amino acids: CASSQGARNEQYF. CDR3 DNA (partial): TGTGCCAGCAGTCAGGGGGCGAGAAATGAACAGTAC.